Listed below are T cell receptor beta chains from one sample, sequenced in a study of patients and donors after allogeneic stem cell transplantation. TCRdb reprocessed the RT-PCR reads via MiXCR and lists one record per CDR3 protein. The sample carries roughly 960,000 distinct CDR3 sequences, about a sixth recorded once. The specimen was blood, either unsorted or a sorted T cell fraction (not recorded which). The source is a human donor who was either an allogeneic HSCT recipient or a stem cell or donor lymphocyte infusion donor (not recorded which). It is not recorded whose cells these are; they may come from a transplant donor. Each CDR3 is given with its conserved first and last residue. The D gene is left open where the match is weak. Not all rows give a size; the values are once, few, many and, for expanded clones, a class.

DNA: TGTGCCAGCAGTCCACAAACCGGGACAGGGGGCAATCAGCCCCAGCATTTT; CDR3: CASSPQTGTGGNQPQHF; J: TRBJ1-5; D: TRBD1; size: -; V: TRBV28
DNA: TGTGCCAGCAGTTTAGTGGGCACGGGTCAGCCCCAGCATTTT; CDR3: CASSLVGTGQPQHF; J: TRBJ1-5; D: -; size: many; V: TRBV12-3/TRBV12-4
DNA: TGCGCCAGCAGCTTGGCCTCGGGAGGGCCGGGTGTCAATGAGCAGTTCTTC; CDR3: CASSLASGGPGVNEQFF; J: TRBJ2-1; D: TRBD2; size: -; V: TRBV5-1
DNA: TGTGCCAGCAGCTCCACAGGGTGGGGACAGGGCAACACTGAAGCTTTCTTT; CDR3: CASSSTGWGQGNTEAFF; J: TRBJ1-1; D: TRBD1; size: few; V: TRBV13
DNA: TGTGCCAGCAGCTTGGTGGGGGAACGCACAGATACGCAGTATTTT; CDR3: CASSLVGERTDTQYF; J: TRBJ2-3; D: -; size: few; V: TRBV5-6
DNA: TGTGCCAGCAGTCTCCTCCCAGGGGAGAACACTGAAGCTTTCTTT; CDR3: CASSLLPGENTEAFF; J: TRBJ1-1; D: -; size: many; V: TRBV12-3/TRBV12-4
DNA: TGTGCCATCAGGGAAAAAGCGGGAGGGCCGAATGAGCAGTTCTTC; CDR3: CAIREKAGGPNEQFF; J: TRBJ2-1; D: TRBD2; size: few; V: TRBV10-3
DNA: TGTGCCAGCAGCCCTCGCATGGGCGACTCCAAAAACATTCAGTACTTC; CDR3: CASSPRMGDSKNIQYF; J: TRBJ2-4; D: -; size: few; V: TRBV12-3/TRBV12-4
DNA: TGCGCCAGCAGCCAAGCCAGACGGGACATCTATGGCTACACCTTC; CDR3: CASSQARRDIYGYTF; J: TRBJ1-2; D: -; size: -; V: TRBV4-3
DNA: TGCAGTGCTAGAGGGACGGAGCAAATCTATGGCTACACCTTC; CDR3: CSARGTEQIYGYTF; J: TRBJ1-2; D: -; size: few; V: TRBV20-1
DNA: TGTGCCAGCAGCGTACCGGGACTAGCGGTAGATACGCAGTATTTT; CDR3: CASSVPGLAVDTQYF; J: TRBJ2-3; D: TRBD2; size: -; V: TRBV9
DNA: TGCGCCAGCAGCTTGGCCGGAGGGTTTGAGCAGTTCTTC; CDR3: CASSLAGGFEQFF; J: TRBJ2-1; D: -; size: -; V: TRBV5-1
DNA: TGTGCCAGCAGCCGAAGGACTAGCGGGAGAGTGTACGAGCAGTACTTC; CDR3: CASSRRTSGRVYEQYF; J: TRBJ2-7; D: TRBD2; size: -; V: TRBV6-1
DNA: TGTGCCAGCAGCGTAGAAGCGGGTTTTCAGCCCCAGCATTTT; CDR3: CASSVEAGFQPQHF; J: TRBJ1-5; D: -; size: -; V: TRBV9
DNA: TGTGCCAGCACTTCCCTGACTAGCGGGAGACGCTACAATGAGCAGTTCTTC; CDR3: CASTSLTSGRRYNEQFF; J: TRBJ2-1; D: TRBD2; size: -; V: TRBV11-2
DNA: TGTGCCAGCAGCTTAGGGACCCTAGCGGGGGTTTCCTACAATGAGCAGTTCTTC; CDR3: CASSLGTLAGVSYNEQFF; J: TRBJ2-1; D: TRBD2; size: -; V: TRBV11-2
DNA: TGTGCCAGCAGTTCCCCCCGGCGGGAAGACGAGCAGTACTTC; CDR3: CASSSPRREDEQYF; J: TRBJ2-7; D: -; size: few; V: TRBV6-5
DNA: TGTGCCAGCAGTTACCGACAGCGGGAGCAGTACTTC; CDR3: CASSYRQREQYF; J: TRBJ2-7; D: -; size: few; V: TRBV12-3/TRBV12-4
DNA: TGCAGTGCTAGAGATCTGAGGGAGAGCTCCTACGAGCAGTACTTC; CDR3: CSARDLRESSYEQYF; J: TRBJ2-7; D: -; size: few; V: TRBV20-1
DNA: TGTGCCAGCAGTCCCGCAGGGTCCCTAGCCAAAAACATTCAGTACTTC; CDR3: CASSPAGSLAKNIQYF; J: TRBJ2-4; D: -; size: -; V: TRBV6-1
DNA: TGTGCCAGCACGTCGGGCGGTGAGCAGTTCTTC; CDR3: CASTSGGEQFF; J: TRBJ2-1; D: -; size: -; V: TRBV6-5
DNA: TGCAGTGCTAGGGGACCCACGAGTCTCGGTGAGCAGTTCTTC; CDR3: CSARGPTSLGEQFF; J: TRBJ2-1; D: -; size: -; V: TRBV20-1
DNA: TGCAGCGTTATACAGGGGAAGGGTGGCTACACCTTC; CDR3: CSVIQGKGGYTF; J: TRBJ1-2; D: TRBD1; size: few; V: TRBV29-1
DNA: TGTGCCAGCAGCGAAACCTCTTTCCCACAGAACACCATATATTTT; CDR3: CASSETSFPQNTIYF; J: TRBJ1-3; D: -; size: few; V: TRBV9
DNA: TGTGCCAGCAGCTTGGTTTCTTCGCTAGCGCCCTCCTACGAGCAGTACTTC; CDR3: CASSLVSSLAPSYEQYF; J: TRBJ2-7; D: -; size: few; V: TRBV5-5